Sequencing of this TCR beta chain was carried out in a study of blood T cell repertoires in COVID-19. Original processing notes: By means of reference gene primer amplification, nucleated cell counts were estimated. The data were produced by immunoSEQ multiplex PCR, yet TCRdb's version contains in-frame clones alone and is incomplete. The DNA was the basis for D and trimming; V, J and clone size are from that table. The sample holds under 500,000 clones, roughly nine tenths seen once. Germline V gives CDR1 SGHDT, CDR2 YYEEEE. The CDR3 loop spans 13 amino acids. The V end lost 5 bases, the J end lost 7 bases, and 10 bases lay between the germline ends. Participants came from 24 US areas, aged roughly 18 to 89 years. Self-reported history from a screening survey and questionnaire set each donor's cohort. This clone is a singleton in its sample.

Sequenced input: PBMCs or T cells enriched from blood (not recorded which). The chain is built from TRBV5-6 and TRBJ1-6; D unresolved. The clonotype comes from a woman between 18 and 29 years old with acute COVID-19. The DNA for the CDR3 is TGTGCCAGCAGTATATCAGGAAATTCACCCCTCCACTTT. This gives the protein CASSISGNSPLHF.